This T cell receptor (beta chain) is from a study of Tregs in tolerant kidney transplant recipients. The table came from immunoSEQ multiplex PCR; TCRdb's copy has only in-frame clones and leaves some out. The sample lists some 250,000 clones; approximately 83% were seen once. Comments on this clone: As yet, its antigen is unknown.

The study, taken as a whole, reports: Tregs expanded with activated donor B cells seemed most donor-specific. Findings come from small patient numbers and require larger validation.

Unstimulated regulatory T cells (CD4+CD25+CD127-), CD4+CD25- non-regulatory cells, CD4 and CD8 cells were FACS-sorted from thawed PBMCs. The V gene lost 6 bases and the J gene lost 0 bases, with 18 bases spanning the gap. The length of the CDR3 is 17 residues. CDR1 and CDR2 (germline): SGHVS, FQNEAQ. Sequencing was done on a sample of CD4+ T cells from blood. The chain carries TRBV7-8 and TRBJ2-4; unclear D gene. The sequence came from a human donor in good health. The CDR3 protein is CASSRGWANEAKNIQYF. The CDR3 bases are TGTGCCAGCAGTCGAGGATGGGCTAACGAAGCCAAAAACATTCAGTACTTC.